The clone carrying this T cell receptor (beta chain) appeared many times. The antigen is undetermined. This CDR3 comprises 16 residues. The V gene's germline CDR1 is KGHSH and CDR2 LQKENI. Trimming at V came to 4 bases and at J to 2 bases, leaving 11 bases not matched to a gene. This sample stems from a study of metastatic and nonmetastatic thyroid tumors. Study information: Repertoire comparison spanned blood and tumor or nodule tissue of malignant and benign thyroid patients.

Findings and caveats of the study: Benign nodules were reported to have significantly lower TCR beta diversity than malignant thyroid tumors, in blood and tumor.

Thyroid surgery took place with no prior treatment in any patient. Per the study methods: To classify distant metastasis in papillary thyroid cancer, a model was built from CDR3 differences across clinicopathological groups. MiXCR was used by TCRdb to re-call the PCR reads. TCRdb, rather than the study authors, made the V and J calls. The sample carries tens of thousands of clones, around 20% recorded once. This TCR came from a female donor with papillary thyroid cancer or a benign thyroid nodule (not recorded which). Some clones in this sample may be carry-over from other donors' samples. The sequenced sample consisted of blood. This chain joins TRBV18 and TRBJ2-7; 7 bases agree with TRBD2. This CDR3 reads CASSQGVLAATYEQYF. The CDR3 DNA reads TGTGCCAGCTCACAGGGAGTGCTAGCGGCCACCTACGAGCAGTACTTC.